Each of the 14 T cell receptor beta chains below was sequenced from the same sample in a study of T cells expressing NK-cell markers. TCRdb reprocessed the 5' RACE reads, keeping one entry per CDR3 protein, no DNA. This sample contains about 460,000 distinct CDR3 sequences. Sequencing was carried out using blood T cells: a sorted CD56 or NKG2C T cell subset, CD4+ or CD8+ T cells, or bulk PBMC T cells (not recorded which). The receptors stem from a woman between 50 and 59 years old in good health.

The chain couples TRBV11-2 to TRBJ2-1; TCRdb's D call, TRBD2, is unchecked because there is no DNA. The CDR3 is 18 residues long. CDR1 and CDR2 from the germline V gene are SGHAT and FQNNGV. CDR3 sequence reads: CASSFPTSGRSTSNEQFF.

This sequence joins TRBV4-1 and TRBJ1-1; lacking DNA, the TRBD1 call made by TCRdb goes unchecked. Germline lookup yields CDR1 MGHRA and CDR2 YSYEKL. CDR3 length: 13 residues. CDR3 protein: CASSGQGGTEAFF.

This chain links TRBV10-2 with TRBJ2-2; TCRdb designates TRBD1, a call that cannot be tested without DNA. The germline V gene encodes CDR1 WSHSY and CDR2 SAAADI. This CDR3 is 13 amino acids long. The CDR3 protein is CASSDPLAGELFF.

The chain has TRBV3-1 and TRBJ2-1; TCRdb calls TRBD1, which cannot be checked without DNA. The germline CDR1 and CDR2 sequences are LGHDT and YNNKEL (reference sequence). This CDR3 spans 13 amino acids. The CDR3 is CASSRPRGDEQFF.

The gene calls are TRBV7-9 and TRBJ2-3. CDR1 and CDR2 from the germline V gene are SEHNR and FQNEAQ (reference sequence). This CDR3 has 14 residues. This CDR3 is CASSLGPFEDTQYF.

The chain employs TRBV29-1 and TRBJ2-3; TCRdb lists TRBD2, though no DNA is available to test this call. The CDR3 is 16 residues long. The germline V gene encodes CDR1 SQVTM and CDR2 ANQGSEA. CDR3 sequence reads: CSVEDPSAGSTDTQYF.

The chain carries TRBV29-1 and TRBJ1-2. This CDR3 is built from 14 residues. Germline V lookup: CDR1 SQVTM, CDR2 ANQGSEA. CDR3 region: CSVRDSPGLEGYTF.

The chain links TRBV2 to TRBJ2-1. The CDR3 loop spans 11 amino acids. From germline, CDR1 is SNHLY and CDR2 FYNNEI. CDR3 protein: CASRAVNEQFF.

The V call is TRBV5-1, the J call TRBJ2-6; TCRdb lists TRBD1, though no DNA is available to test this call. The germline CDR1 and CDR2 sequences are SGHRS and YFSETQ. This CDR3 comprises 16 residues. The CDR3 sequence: CASSYRGVSGANVLTF.

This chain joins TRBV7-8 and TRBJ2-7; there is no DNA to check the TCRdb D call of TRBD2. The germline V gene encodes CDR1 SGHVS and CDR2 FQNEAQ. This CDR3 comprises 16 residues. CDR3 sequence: CASRATSGRHSYEQYF.

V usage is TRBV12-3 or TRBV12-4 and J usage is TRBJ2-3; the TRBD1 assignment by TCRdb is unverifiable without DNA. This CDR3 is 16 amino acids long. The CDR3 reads CASTPYRTGPTDTQYF.

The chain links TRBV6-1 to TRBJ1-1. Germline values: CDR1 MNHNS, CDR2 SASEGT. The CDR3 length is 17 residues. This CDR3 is CASSEAAQAGRNTEAFF.

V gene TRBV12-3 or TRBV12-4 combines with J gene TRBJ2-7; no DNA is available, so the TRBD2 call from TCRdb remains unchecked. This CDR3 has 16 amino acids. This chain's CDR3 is CASSPPGGQGHYEQYF.

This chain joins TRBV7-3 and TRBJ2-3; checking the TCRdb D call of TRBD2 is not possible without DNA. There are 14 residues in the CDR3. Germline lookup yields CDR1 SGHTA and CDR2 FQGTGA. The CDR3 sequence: CASSESGRADTQYF.